The TCR beta chain under discussion was sequenced for a study of T cells in Graves' hyperthyroidism and ophthalmopathy. General study results and limits: Onset of ophthalmopathy came a median around 7.1 months after the model predicted it. Separating ophthalmopathy from stable hyperthyroidism was achieved by a 13 V-J model.

CDR1 LGHNA and CDR2 YNFKEQ come from the germline V gene. V dropped 0 bases and J dropped 7; count of bases not matched to a gene: 7. CDR3 length: 17 amino acids. For this clonotype: Its specificity is not known.

Participants, patients aged 18 to 65, had newly diagnosed hyperthyroidism with a duration under 2 months. Lactation, pregnancy, other autoimmune disease or uncontrolled infection led to exclusion of patients. Regions amplified from RNA transcripts were the TCR beta CDR3 regions. The study used the HTBI primer set for a first-round RT-PCR of the TCR CDR3. One entry per CDR3 protein, called by TCRdb with MiXCR from the multiplex PCR reads. This table has roughly 740,000 distinct CDR3 sequences, less than 20% appearing once. Sequencing was performed on blood. V gene TRBV4-2 combines with J gene TRBJ2-2; 11 positions agree with TRBD2. This TCR came from a man between 18 and 35 years old with Graves' hyperthyroidism. CDR3: CASSQDSGLAGGGELFF. As DNA, the CDR3 is TGTGCCAGCAGCCAAGATTCCGGACTAGCGGGTGGCGGGGAGCTGTTTTTT.